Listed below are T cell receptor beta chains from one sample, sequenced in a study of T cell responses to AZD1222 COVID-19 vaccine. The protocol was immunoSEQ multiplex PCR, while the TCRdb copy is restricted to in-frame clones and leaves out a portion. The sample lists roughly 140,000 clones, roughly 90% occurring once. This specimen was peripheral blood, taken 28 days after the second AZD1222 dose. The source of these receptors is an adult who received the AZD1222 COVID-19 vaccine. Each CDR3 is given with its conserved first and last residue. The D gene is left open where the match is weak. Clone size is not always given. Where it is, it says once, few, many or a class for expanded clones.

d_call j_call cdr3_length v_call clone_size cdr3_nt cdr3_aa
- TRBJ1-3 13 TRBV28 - TGTGCCAGCACTTACGGCGGGGAATCCACCATATATTTT CASTYGGESTIYF
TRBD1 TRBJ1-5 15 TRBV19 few TGTGCCAGTAGGGGACAGGGTAGAATGAATCAGCCCCAGCATTTT CASRGQGRMNQPQHF
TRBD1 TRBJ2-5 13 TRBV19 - TGTGCCAGTAGTAATACAGGGGTGGAGACCCAGTACTTC CASSNTGVETQYF
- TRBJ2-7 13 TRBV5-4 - TGTGCCAGCAGCTTACAGGGATCCTACGAGCAGTACTTC CASSLQGSYEQYF
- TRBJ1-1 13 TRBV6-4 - TGTGCCAGCAGCTACAGGGCGAACACTGAAGCTTTCTTT CASSYRANTEAFF
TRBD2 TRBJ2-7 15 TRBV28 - TGTGCCAGCAGTCTCACTAGCGGGGCGAACTACGAGCAGTACTTC CASSLTSGANYEQYF
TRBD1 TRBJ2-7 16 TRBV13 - TGTGCCAGCAGCTTAGGTACAGGGGCCCTAGACTACGAGCAGTACTTC CASSLGTGALDYEQYF
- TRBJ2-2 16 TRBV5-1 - TGCGCCAGCAGCGCCAGGGGCAGGTCGAACACCGGGGAGCTGTTTTTT CASSARGRSNTGELFF
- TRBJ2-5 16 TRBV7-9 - TGTGCCAGCACCAAAGCCGGGACGCACACCCAAGAGACCCAGTACTTC CASTKAGTHTQETQYF
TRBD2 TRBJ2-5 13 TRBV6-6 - TGTGCCAGCAGAAAGGGACTACAAGAGACCCAGTACTTC CASRKGLQETQYF
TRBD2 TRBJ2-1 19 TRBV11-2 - TGTGCCAGCAGCTTATATAGGGTTAGCGGGAGGGCCGGGTACAATGAGCAGTTCTTC CASSLYRVSGRAGYNEQFF
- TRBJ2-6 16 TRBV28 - TGTGCCAGCAGTTACCTCGGGACATCCCTCGGGAACGTCCTGACTTTC CASSYLGTSLGNVLTF
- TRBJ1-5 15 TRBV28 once TGTGCCAGCAGTTCCATTGGGGGTGTCAATCAGCCCCAGCATTTT CASSSIGGVNQPQHF
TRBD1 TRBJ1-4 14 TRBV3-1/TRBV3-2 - TGTGCCAGCAGCCAAGAGACAGGGGTGGAAAAACTGTTTTTT CASSQETGVEKLFF
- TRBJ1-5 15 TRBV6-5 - TGTGCCAGCAGTTACCGACCGGGGCCCGGAACGCCCCAGCATTTT CASSYRPGPGTPQHF
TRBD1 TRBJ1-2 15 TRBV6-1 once TGTGCCAGCAGTGAGGGACAGGGCCGTTACTATGGCTACACCTTC CASSEGQGRYYGYTF
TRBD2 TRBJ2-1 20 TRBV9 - TGTGCCAGCAGCGTAGTTGGGTGGGAACTACAGCGGGAGGCGGGGAATGAGCAGTTCTTC CASSVVGWELQREAGNEQFF
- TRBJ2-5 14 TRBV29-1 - TGCAGCGGCCTCACCGGGACAACTTCAGAGACCCAGTACTTC CSGLTGTTSETQYF